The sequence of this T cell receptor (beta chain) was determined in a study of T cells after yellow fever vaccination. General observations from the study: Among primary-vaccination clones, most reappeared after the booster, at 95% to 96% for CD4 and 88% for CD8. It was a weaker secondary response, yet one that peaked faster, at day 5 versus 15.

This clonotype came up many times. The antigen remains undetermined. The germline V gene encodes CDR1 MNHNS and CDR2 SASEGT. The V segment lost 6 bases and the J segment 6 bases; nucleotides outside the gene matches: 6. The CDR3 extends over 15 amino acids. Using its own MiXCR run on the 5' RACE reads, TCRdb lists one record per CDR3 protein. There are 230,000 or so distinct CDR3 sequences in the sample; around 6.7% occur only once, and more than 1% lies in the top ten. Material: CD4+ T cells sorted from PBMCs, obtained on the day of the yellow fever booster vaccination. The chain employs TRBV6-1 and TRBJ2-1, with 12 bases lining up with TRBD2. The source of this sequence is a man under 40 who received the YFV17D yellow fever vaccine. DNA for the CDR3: TGTGCCAGCAGAGAACTAGCGGGAGGTCGCAATGAGCAGTTCTTC. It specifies CASRELAGGRNEQFF.